This T cell receptor beta chain was identified during a study of a mutant IDH1 vaccine in newly diagnosed glioma. The overall study: Patients got their first vaccination 4-6 weeks after radiotherapy alone, or with temozolomide cycles. Findings of the study overall: Pseudoprogression seemed unlinked to shifts in top peripheral T cell clonotypes.

TCRdb's table, derived via immunoSEQ multiplex PCR, lists solely in-frame clones and lacks some. Of about 67,000 clones in the sample, approximately 91% were seen once. The time point was: week 11, during vaccination. Every single dose of the vaccine, 300 ug of mutant IDH1 20-mer peptide, came with topical imiquimod. Astrocytomas found in donors were new, WHO grade 3 or 4, IDH1-mutant and ATRX-lost. The V and J ends lost 5 bases and 2 bases respectively, with 10 bases between them. Looked up from germline, CDR1 is GTSNPN and CDR2 is SVGIG (reference sequence). The CDR3 runs 13 residues. This clone has only one observation. The antigen is not known.

The clonotype was recovered from a man in his forties with glioma. This chain joins TRBV30 and TRBJ1-5; a possible D gene is TRBD1 (6 bases). Sequenced material: PBMCs, taken from a glioma patient whose treatment included an IDH1 peptide vaccine. The DNA for the CDR3 is TGTGCCTGGGGACGGACAGGCAATCAGCCCCAGCATTTT. Its protein is CAWGRTGNQPQHF.